This TCR beta chain emerged from a study of blood T cell repertoires in COVID-19 (dated by TCRdb to the early 2020s). About the investigation overall: Collaborator samples came from the United States, Italy and Spain and covered acute and convalescent phases of COVID-19. The prospective study material was composed of cDNA or gDNA derived from T cells, B-cell-depleted T cells, or PBMCs. Deeply sampled blood TCRbeta repertoires from subjects exposed to, actively infected with, or recovered from COVID-19 were included in the dataset. The repertoires were made available in a free public database intended to serve as a resource for research on the immune response to SARS-CoV-2. The samples were drawn from two sources: the first 160 participants of the ongoing ImmuneRACE study, and over 950 subjects contributed by 6 global collaborators. The sample metadata nearly always contained a de-identified subject ID, COVID-19 status, age in years and sex. HLA class I and class II types, where available, came from metadata supplied by the sample provider rather than from assay-based typing.

This clone was seen more than once but under ten times. What antigen it recognizes has not been identified. The sample holds no much larger clone one base away, and base qualities are not on file. The paper as a whole reports these results and caveats: The amount of clinical and demographic metadata varied by source and participant and was provided uncurated.

TCRbeta CDR3 regions were amplified from genomic DNA by means of the immunoSEQ Assay, a bias-controlled multiplex PCR. The study's own analysis went as follows. The number of nucleated cells in each sample was estimated from the amplification of reference gene primers within the assay. Sequence reads were collapsed and filtered to measure the absolute abundance of every unique TCRbeta CDR3 rearrangement. For each sample, productive Simpson clonality was calculated by taking the square root of Simpson's diversity index across productive rearrangements. Not all clones reach the TCRdb copy of this immuneACCESS table, which keeps in-frame sequences only. Checked studies attribute under half of the gap to unresolved V genes and leave the rest unexplained. V and J calls and clone size are copied from that table; D and trimming were computed from the DNA. This sample comprises about 80,000 clones, under 80% of them detected only once. The ten largest clones represent 35% to 40% of the sample.

At one collaborating source in Seattle, patients were enrolled during active infection and were followed longitudinally through the course of disease. Whole blood was collected in K2EDTA tubes by collaborating institutions according to the institutions' own protocols. For TCRbeta analysis, collaborators shipped samples in one of three forms: frozen whole blood, isolated PBMCs, or DNA extracted from either of those sample types. This receptor was taken from a man between 60 and 75 years old with COVID-19, enrolled during active disease. Sequenced input: peripheral blood.

The encoded CDR3 is CASSPPSGHYGYTF. The DNA sequence is as follows: TGTGCCAGCTCACCACCGTCGGGACATTATGGCTACACCTTC. The rearrangement combines TRBV18 with TRBJ1-2; TRBD1 is perhaps the D gene, given 6 matching bases. Measured from the cysteine to the phenylalanine, the CDR3 is 14 residues long. The DNA shown is the 42-base CDR3, in frame from base 1. From the germline V gene, CDR1 is KGHSH and CDR2 is LQKENI. V and J are truncated by 0 bases and 5 bases respectively, leaving an intervening sequence of 10 bases.